This T cell receptor (beta chain) comes out of a study of cytomegalovirus exposure and HLA in healthy donors. The CDR3 covers 14 residues. Germline loops: CDR1 SGHRS, CDR2 YFSETQ. Trimming removed 4 bases at V and 0 bases at J, with 8 bases between. PCR amplification relied on 60 Vbeta primers (plus 13 Jbeta primers). Sequenced by immunoSEQ multiplex PCR; TCRdb stores in-frame clones only, minus some. The top ten clones hold roughly 1.9% of a sample with 200,000 to 250,000 clones, 75% to 80% of them seen once. What was sequenced was PBMCs. The TCR was taken from a man aged 18 to 29 in good health and CMV-seronegative. V usage is TRBV5-1 and J usage is TRBJ2-1; possible D gene TRBD2, 6 bases. This CDR3 reads CASSRGSSYNEQFF. The CDR3 DNA reads TGCGCCAGCAGCCGGGGGAGCTCCTACAATGAGCAGTTCTTC.